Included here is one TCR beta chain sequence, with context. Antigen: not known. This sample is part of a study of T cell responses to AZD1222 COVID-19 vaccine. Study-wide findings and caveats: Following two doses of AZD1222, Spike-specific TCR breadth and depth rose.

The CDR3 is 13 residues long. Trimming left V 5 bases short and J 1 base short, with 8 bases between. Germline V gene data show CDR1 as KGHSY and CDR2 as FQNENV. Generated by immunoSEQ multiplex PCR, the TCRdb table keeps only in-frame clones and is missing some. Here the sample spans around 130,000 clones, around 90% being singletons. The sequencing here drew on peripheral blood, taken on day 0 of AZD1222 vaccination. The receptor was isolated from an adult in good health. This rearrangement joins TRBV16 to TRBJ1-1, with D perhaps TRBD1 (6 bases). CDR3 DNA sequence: TGTGCCAGCAGCTGGGGACAGAACACTGAAGCTTTCTTT. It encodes CASSWGQNTEAFF.